This TCR beta chain was recorded in a study of preoperative IRX-2 immunotherapy in early breast cancer. The length of the CDR3 is 16 residues. V dropped 0 bases and J dropped 1 base, with 10 bases sitting between them. Germline CDR1 SGHRS, CDR2 YFSETQ. Noted treatment: preoperative locoregional IRX-2 cytokine immunotherapy. Samples came from a phase Ib trial of preoperative locoregional IRX-2 cytokine immunotherapy. Profiling relied on immunoSEQ multiplex PCR, and the TCRdb table lists in-frame clones only, not all of them. The sample carries 30,000 to 35,000 clones, more than 90% recorded once. The V gene is TRBV5-1, the J gene TRBJ2-2, with a weak D call TRBD2 (6 bases). The receptor comes from a human donor with breast cancer. Sample collection was performed from a patient treated with IRX-2 immunotherapy. Here the CDR3 reads CASSLGQRVNTGELFF. As DNA, the CDR3 is TGCGCCAGCAGCTTGGGCCAGCGGGTGAACACCGGGGAGCTGTTTTTT. Using reference TRBV5-1 and TRBJ2-2 for the parts outside the CDR3, the full variable domain is KAGVTQTPRYLIKTRGQQVTLSCSPISGHRSVSWYQQTPGQGLQFLFEYFSETQRNKGNFPGRFSGRQFSNSRSEMNVSTLELGDSALYLCASSLGQRVNTGELFFGEGSRLTVL.